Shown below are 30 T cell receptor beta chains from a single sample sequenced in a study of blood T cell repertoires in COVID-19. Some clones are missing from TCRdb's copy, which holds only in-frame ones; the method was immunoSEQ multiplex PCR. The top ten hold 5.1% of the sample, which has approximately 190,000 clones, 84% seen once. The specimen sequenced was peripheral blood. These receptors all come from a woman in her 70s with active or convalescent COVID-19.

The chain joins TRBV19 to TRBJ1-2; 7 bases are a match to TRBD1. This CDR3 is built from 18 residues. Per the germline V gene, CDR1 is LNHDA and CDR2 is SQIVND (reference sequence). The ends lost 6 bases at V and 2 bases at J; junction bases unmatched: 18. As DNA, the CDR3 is TGTGCCAGTAGGAATACGAAATGGGACAGCATACAAAACTATGGCTACACCTTC. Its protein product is CASRNTKWDSIQNYGYTF.

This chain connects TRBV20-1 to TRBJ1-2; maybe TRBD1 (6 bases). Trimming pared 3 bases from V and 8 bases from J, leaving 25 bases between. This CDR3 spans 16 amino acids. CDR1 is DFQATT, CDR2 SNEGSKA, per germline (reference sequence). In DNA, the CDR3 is TGCAGTGCTAGTTCGCGGGTGAGGGGGGGAATAGACGGCTACACCTTC. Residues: CSASSRVRGGIDGYTF.

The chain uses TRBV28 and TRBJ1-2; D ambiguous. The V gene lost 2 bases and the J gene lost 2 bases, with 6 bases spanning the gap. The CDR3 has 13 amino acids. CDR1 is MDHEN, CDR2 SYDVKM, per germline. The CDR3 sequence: CASSLQRNYGYTF. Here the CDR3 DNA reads TGTGCCAGCAGTTTACAGAGGAACTATGGCTACACCTTC.

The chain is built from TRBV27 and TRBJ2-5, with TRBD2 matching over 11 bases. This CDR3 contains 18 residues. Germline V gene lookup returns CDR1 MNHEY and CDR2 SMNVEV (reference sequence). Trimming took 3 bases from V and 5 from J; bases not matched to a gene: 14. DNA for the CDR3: TGTGCCAGCAGTTTTGCGGTCACTAGCGGGAGAGTGGGGGAGACCCAGTACTTC. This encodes CASSFAVTSGRVGETQYF.

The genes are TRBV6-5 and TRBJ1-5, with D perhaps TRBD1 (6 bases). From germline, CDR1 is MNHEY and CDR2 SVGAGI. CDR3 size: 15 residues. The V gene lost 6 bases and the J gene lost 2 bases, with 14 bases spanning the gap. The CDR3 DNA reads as TGTGCCAGCAGACTGGGGGGGGCAGGCAATCAGCCCCAGCATTTT. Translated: CASRLGGAGNQPQHF.

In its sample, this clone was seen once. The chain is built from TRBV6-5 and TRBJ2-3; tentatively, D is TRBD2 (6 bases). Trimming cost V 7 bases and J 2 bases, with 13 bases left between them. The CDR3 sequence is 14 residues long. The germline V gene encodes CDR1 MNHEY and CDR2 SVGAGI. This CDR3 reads CASKTGTDTDTQYF. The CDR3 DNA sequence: TGTGCCAGCAAAACCGGGACTGACACAGATACGCAGTATTTT.

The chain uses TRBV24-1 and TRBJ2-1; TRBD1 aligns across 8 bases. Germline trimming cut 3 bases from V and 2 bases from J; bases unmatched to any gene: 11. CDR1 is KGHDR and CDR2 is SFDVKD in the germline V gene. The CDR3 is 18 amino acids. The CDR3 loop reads CATSDPRTGKLPYNEQFF. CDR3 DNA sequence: TGTGCCACCAGTGATCCCCGGACAGGGAAACTCCCCTACAATGAGCAGTTCTTC.

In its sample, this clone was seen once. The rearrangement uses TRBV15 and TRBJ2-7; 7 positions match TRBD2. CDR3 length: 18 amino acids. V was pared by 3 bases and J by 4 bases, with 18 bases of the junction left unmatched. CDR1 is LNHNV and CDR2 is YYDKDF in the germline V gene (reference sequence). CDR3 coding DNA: TGTGCCACCAGCAGGCTATCCGGGAGGTCTAGCGGTCTATACGAGCAGTACTTC. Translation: CATSRLSGRSSGLYEQYF.

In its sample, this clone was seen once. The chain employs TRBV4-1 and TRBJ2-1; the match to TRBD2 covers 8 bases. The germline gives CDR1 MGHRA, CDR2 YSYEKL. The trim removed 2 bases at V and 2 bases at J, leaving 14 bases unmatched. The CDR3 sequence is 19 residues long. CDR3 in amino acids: CASSQPPGRGGRTYNEQFF. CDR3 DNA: TGCGCCAGCAGCCAACCACCCGGGAGGGGAGGGCGGACCTACAATGAGCAGTTCTTC.

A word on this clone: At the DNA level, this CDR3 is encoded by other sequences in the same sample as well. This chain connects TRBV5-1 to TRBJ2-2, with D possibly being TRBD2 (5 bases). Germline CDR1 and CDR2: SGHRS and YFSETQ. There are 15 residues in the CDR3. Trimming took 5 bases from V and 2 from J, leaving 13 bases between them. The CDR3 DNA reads TGCGCCAGCAGTGGGAGTAGCGCCAACACCGGGGAGCTGTTTTTT. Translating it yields CASSGSSANTGELFF.

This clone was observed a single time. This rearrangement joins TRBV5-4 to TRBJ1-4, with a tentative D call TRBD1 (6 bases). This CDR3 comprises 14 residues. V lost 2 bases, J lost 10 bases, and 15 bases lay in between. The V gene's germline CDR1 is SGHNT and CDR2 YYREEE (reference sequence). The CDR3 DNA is TGTGCCAGCAGCTTCTCAGGCCCCAGGGGAAAACTGTTTTTT. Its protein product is CASSFSGPRGKLFF.

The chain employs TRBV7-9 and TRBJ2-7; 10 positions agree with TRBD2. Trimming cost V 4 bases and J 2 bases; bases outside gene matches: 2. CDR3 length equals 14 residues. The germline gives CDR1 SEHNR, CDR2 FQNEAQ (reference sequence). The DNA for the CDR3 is TGTGCCAGCAGCTCTGGACTAGCGGCCTACGAGCAGTACTTC. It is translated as CASSSGLAAYEQYF.

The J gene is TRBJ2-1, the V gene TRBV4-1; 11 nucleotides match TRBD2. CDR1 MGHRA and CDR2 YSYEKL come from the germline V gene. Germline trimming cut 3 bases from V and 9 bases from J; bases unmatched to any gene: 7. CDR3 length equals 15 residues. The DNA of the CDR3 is TGCGCCAGCAGCCACCTAGCGGGAGGACGTGGTGAGCAGTTCTTC. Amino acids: CASSHLAGGRGEQFF.

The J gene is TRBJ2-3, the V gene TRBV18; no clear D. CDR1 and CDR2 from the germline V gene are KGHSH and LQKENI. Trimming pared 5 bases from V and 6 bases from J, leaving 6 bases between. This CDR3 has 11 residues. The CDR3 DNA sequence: TGTGCCAGCTCATCCCTGGATACGCAGTATTTT. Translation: CASSSLDTQYF.

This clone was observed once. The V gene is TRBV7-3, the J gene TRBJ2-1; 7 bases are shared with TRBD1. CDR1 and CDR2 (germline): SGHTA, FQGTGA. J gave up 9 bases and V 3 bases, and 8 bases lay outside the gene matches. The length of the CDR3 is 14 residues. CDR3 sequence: CASSLVGGIGEQFF. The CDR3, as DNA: TGTGCCAGCAGCTTGGTAGGGGGCATAGGTGAGCAGTTCTTC.

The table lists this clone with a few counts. CDR3 sequence: CASSLGARPRTDEQFF. The CDR3 nucleotides read TGTGCCAGCAGCTTAGGTGCCCGACCCCGGACAGATGAGCAGTTCTTC. This rearrangement joins TRBV7-3 to TRBJ2-1; D is possibly TRBD1 (6 bases). The CDR3 contains 16 residues. The germline V and J ends were trimmed by 2 bases and 8 bases, with 19 bases remaining between them. The germline V gene has CDR1 SGHTA and CDR2 FQGTGA. Full variable domain (rest looked up from reference TRBV7-3 and TRBJ2-1): GAGVSQTPSNKVTEKGKYVELRCDPISGHTALYWYRQSLGQGPEFLIYFQGTGAADDSGLPNDRFFAVRPEGSVSTLKIQRTERGDSAVYLCASSLGARPRTDEQFFGPGTRLTVL.

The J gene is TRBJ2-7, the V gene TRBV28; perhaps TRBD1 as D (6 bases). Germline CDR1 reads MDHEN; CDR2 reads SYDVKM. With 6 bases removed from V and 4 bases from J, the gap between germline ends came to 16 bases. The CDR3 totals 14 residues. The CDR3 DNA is TGTGCCAGCAGCACAACGGGACATCTGTACGAGCAGTACTTC. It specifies CASSTTGHLYEQYF.

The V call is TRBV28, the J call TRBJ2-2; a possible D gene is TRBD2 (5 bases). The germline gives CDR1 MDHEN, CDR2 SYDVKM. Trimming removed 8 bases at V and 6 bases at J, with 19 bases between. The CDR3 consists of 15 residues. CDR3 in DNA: TGTGCCAGCTCGACGAGCGGAGATTCAGCCGGGGAGCTGTTTTTT. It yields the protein CASSTSGDSAGELFF.

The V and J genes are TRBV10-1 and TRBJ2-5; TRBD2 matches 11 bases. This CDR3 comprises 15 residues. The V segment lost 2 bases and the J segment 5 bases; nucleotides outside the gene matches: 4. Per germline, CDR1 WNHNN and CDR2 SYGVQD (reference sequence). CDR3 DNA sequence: TGCGCCAGCAGTGAGACTAGCGGGAGCGCGGAGACCCAGTACTTC. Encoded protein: CASSETSGSAETQYF.

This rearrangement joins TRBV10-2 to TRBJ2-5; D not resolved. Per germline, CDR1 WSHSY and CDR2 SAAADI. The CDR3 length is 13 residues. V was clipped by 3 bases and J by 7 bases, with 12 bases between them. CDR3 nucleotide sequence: TGCGCCAGCAGTGATGAACCTCCCGGGACCCAGTACTTC. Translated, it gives CASSDEPPGTQYF.

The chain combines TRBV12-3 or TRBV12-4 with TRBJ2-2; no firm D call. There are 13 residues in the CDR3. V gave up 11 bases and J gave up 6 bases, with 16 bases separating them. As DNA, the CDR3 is TGTGCCGCCAGCTATACCCAGGCCGGGGAGCTGTTTTTT. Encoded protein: CAASYTQAGELFF.

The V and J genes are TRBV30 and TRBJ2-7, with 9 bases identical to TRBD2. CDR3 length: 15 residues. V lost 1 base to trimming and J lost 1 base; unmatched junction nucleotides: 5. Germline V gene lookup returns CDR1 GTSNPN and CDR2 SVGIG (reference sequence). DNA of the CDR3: TGTGCCTGGAGTGAGTCTAGCGGGGTGTCCTACGAGCAGTACTTC. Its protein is CAWSESSGVSYEQYF.

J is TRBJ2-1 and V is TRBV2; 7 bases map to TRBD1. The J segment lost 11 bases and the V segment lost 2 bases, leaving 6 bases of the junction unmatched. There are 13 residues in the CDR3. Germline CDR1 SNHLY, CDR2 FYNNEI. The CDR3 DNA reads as TGTGCCAGCAGTGAATCGCGGACAGGTCAGCAGTTCTTC. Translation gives CASSESRTGQQFF. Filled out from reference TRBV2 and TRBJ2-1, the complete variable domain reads EPEVTQTPSHQVTQMGQEVILRCVPISNHLYFYWYRQILGQKVEFLVSFYNNEISEKSEIFDDQFSVERPDGSNFTLKIRSTKLEDSAMYFCASSESRTGQQFFGPGTRLTVL.

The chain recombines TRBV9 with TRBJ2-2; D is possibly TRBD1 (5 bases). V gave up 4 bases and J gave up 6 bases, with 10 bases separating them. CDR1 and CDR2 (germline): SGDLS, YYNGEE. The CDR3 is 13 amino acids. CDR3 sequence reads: CASSPLRAGELFF. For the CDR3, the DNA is TGTGCCAGCAGCCCCCTCAGGGCCGGGGAGCTGTTTTTT.

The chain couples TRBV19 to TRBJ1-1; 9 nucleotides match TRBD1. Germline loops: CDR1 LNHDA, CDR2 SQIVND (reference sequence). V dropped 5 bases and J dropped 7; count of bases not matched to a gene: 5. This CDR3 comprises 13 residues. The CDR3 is CASSPRQGGEAFF. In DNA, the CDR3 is TGTGCCAGTAGTCCGCGACAGGGGGGTGAAGCTTTCTTT.

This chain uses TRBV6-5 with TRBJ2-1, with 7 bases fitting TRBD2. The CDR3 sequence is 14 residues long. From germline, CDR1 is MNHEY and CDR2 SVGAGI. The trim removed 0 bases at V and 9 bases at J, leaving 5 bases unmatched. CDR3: CASSYSWTRIEQFF. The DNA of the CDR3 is TGTGCCAGCAGTTACTCCTGGACTAGAATTGAGCAGTTCTTC.

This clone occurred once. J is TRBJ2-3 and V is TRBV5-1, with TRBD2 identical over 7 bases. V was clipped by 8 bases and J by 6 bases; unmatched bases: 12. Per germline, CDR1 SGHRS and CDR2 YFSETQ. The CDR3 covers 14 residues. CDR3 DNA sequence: TGCGCCAGTTATTCTACTGCGGGAGCCGATACGCAGTATTTT. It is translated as CASYSTAGADTQYF.

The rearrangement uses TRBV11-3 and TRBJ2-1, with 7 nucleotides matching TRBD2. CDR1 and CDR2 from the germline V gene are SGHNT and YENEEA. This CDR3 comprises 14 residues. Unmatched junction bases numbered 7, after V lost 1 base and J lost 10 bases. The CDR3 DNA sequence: TGTGCCAGCAGCTTAGGGACTAGATCGGCGGAGCAGTTCTTC. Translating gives CASSLGTRSAEQFF.

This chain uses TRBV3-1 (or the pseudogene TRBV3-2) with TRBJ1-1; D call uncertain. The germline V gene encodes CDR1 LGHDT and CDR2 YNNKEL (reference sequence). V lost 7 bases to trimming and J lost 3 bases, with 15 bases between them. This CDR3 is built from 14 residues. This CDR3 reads CASTLLNGDTEAFF. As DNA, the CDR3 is TGTGCCAGCACCCTACTAAACGGGGACACTGAAGCTTTCTTT.

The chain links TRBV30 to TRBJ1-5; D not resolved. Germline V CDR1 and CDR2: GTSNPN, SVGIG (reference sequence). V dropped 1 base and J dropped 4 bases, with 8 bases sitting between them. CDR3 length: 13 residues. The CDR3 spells CAWSDGPNQPQHF. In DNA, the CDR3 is TGTGCCTGGAGTGACGGTCCTAATCAGCCCCAGCATTTT.